This T cell receptor beta chain was documented in a study of PD-1 blockade in classical Hodgkin lymphoma. Overall study context: Nivolumab dosed at 3 mg/kg went to patients intravenously every 2 weeks.

Trimming shortened V by 5 bases and J by 3 bases, and 14 bases separated the two germline ends. The CDR3 consists of 14 residues. The germline CDR1 and CDR2 sequences are PRHDT and FYEKMQ (reference sequence). Regarding the study as a whole: The CD4+ diversity rise by C4D1 was clearest in complete responders. It was reported that newly diagnosed patients had less baseline TCR diversity than healthy donors.

Time point reported: cycle 4 day 1 (C4D1), after five to seven weeks of nivolumab. Patients all relapsed after autologous stem cell transplantation, and there was variation in brentuximab vedotin exposure. Patients had relapsed/refractory classical Hodgkin lymphoma with complete response, partial response or progressive disease as best response. Remarks on this clone: Its matching antigen is unknown.

Data came from immunoSEQ multiplex PCR; TCRdb stores just in-frame clones and leaves some out. This sample carries tens of thousands of clones, more than 60% of them seen once, and the ten largest clones take around 9.8%. The V call is TRBV13, the J call TRBJ2-7, with D possibly matching TRBD2 (6 bases). The source material was peripheral blood mononuclear cells (PBMCs), sampled before the fourth cycle of nivolumab. The sequence derives from a human donor with classical Hodgkin lymphoma. The CDR3 protein is CASSLWTIGYEQYF. The CDR3 coding sequence is TGTGCCAGCAGCCTTTGGACTATAGGCTACGAGCAGTACTTC.